The 12 T cell receptor beta chains given below trace back to one sample, sequenced in a study of T cell responses to AZD1222 COVID-19 vaccine. The data were produced by immunoSEQ multiplex PCR, yet TCRdb's version contains in-frame clones alone and is incomplete. The data contain 110,000 or so clones, about 88% of them seen just once; the ten biggest clones take up around 2.9%. Sequenced here: peripheral blood, sampled 28 days after the second AZD1222 dose. These TCRs come from an adult who received the AZD1222 COVID-19 vaccine.

As concerns this clone: Distinct nucleotide sequences in the sample also encode this CDR3. The V and J genes are TRBV9 and TRBJ2-7, with 9 bases identical to TRBD1. There are 14 residues in the CDR3. V lost 3 bases to trimming and J lost 2 bases; unmatched junction nucleotides: 3. Germline V gene lookup returns CDR1 SGDLS and CDR2 YYNGEE. CDR3 nucleotides: TGTGCCAGCAGCGCCGGACAGGGGCCCTACGAGCAGTACTTC. Protein sequence: CASSAGQGPYEQYF. The complete variable domain, with remaining parts taken from reference TRBV9 and TRBJ2-7, reads DSGVTQTPKHLITATGQRVTLRCSPRSGDLSVYWYQQSLDQGLQFLIQYYNGEERAKGNILERFSAQQFPDLHSELNLSSLELGDSALYFCASSAGQGPYEQYFGPGTRLTVT.

The chain carries TRBV10-1 and TRBJ2-3; 9 bases line up with TRBD1. J gave up 0 bases and V 3 bases, and 4 bases lay outside the gene matches. Germline-derived CDR1 and CDR2 are WNHNN and SYGVQD (reference sequence). CDR3 size: 16 residues. The CDR3 is CASSELGQGSTDTQYF. CDR3 bases: TGCGCCAGCAGTGAACTTGGACAGGGGAGCACAGATACGCAGTATTTT.

The chain links TRBV19 to TRBJ1-5; D remains unclear. Germline V gene data show CDR1 as LNHDA and CDR2 as SQIVND (reference sequence). This CDR3 comprises 15 residues. Between the trimmed V and J ends, which lost 4 bases and 0 bases, there was a span of 10 bases. The CDR3 region is CASSTRILSNQPQHF. As DNA, the CDR3 is TGTGCCAGTAGTACCCGGATCCTTAGCAATCAGCCCCAGCATTTT. The whole variable domain, filled in from reference TRBV19 and TRBJ1-5, reads DGGITQSPKYLFRKEGQNVTLSCEQNLNHDAMYWYRQDPGQGLRLIYYSQIVNDFQKGDIAEGYSVSREKKESFPLTVTSAQKNPTAFYLCASSTRILSNQPQHFGDGTRLSIL.

This clone was seen only once. The V and J genes are TRBV5-8 and TRBJ2-3, with 7 bases identical to TRBD1. The V gene end was trimmed by 1 base and the J gene end by 6 bases; junction bases not matched to a gene: 5. This CDR3 is built from 14 residues. Germline V lookup: CDR1 SGHTS, CDR2 YDEGEE. Here the CDR3 reads CASSLTGAGDTQYF. The CDR3 DNA is TGTGCCAGCAGCTTGACAGGGGCAGGGGATACGCAGTATTTT.

The genes are TRBV6-2 or TRBV6-3 and TRBJ1-5; possible D gene TRBD1, 5 bases. This CDR3 is 16 amino acids long. The germline V and J ends were trimmed by 7 bases and 2 bases, with 18 bases remaining between them. Germline V gene sequence: CDR1 MNHEY, CDR2 SVGEGT. CDR3 nucleotide sequence: TGTGCCAGCACCCCAGCGGGGCAGGCGGGCAATCAGCCCCAGCATTTT. This gives the protein CASTPAGQAGNQPQHF.

The chain employs TRBV24-1 and TRBJ2-5, with 8 bases that match TRBD1. Germline values: CDR1 KGHDR, CDR2 SFDVKD. J lost 9 bases, V lost 4 bases, and 15 bases had no gene match. The CDR3 sequence is 16 residues long. DNA of the CDR3: TGTGCCACCAGTGAACCATACGGGACAGGACTTGAGGCCCAGTACTTC. This encodes CATSEPYGTGLEAQYF.

This sequence joins TRBV28 and TRBJ2-5; TRBD1 agrees at 7 bases. This CDR3 has 14 amino acids. Germline-derived CDR1 and CDR2 are MDHEN and SYDVKM. The J segment lost 0 bases and the V segment lost 6 bases, leaving 4 bases of the junction unmatched. CDR3 in DNA: TGTGCCAGCAGATCGGACAGGTACCAAGAGACCCAGTACTTC. Encoded protein: CASRSDRYQETQYF.

CDR3 in DNA: TGCGCCAGCAGCCAAGATCCGGGGGGCTGGGAGCAGTTCTTC. Its protein is CASSQDPGGWEQFF. The chain has TRBV4-1 and TRBJ2-1, with D possibly being TRBD2 (7 bases). The CDR3 covers 14 residues. V was clipped by 0 bases and J by 10 bases, with 13 bases between them. The germline gives CDR1 MGHRA, CDR2 YSYEKL.

V is TRBV5-4 and J is TRBJ1-2; no firm D call. Per germline, CDR1 SGHNT and CDR2 YYREEE (reference sequence). The CDR3 consists of 15 residues. V dropped 0 bases and J dropped 4 bases, with 13 bases sitting between them. This CDR3 is CASSLDTGLGYGYTF. CDR3 nucleotide sequence: TGTGCCAGCAGCTTGGATACGGGTTTGGGCTATGGCTACACCTTC.

This chain uses TRBV4-1 with TRBJ1-6; D is undetermined. Germline V gene sequence: CDR1 MGHRA, CDR2 YSYEKL. The CDR3 runs to 14 residues. Trimming shortened V by 1 base and J by 2 bases, and 3 bases separated the two germline ends. The CDR3 DNA reads as TGCGCCAGCAGCCAAGGTCCCTATAATTCACCCCTCCACTTT. The encoded protein is CASSQGPYNSPLHF.

This clone was picked up one time. The rearrangement links TRBV25-1 to TRBJ2-7; D call uncertain. Per the germline V gene, CDR1 is MGHDK and CDR2 is SYGVNS. The CDR3 loop spans 11 amino acids. With 3 bases removed from V and 7 bases from J, the gap between germline ends came to 7 bases. CDR3 region: CASSDGNEQYF. The CDR3 DNA sequence: TGTGCCAGCAGTGATGGAAATGAGCAGTACTTC.

The rearrangement uses TRBV11-2 and TRBJ1-1; weak D call: TRBD1 (6 bases). Germline CDR1 SGHAT, CDR2 FQNNGV. V was cut by 0 bases and J by 1 base, with 15 bases left in between. CDR3 length: 17 residues. The CDR3 protein is CASSLDRGISRNTEAFF. The CDR3 DNA reads TGTGCCAGCAGCTTAGATAGGGGGATCAGTAGGAACACTGAAGCTTTCTTT.